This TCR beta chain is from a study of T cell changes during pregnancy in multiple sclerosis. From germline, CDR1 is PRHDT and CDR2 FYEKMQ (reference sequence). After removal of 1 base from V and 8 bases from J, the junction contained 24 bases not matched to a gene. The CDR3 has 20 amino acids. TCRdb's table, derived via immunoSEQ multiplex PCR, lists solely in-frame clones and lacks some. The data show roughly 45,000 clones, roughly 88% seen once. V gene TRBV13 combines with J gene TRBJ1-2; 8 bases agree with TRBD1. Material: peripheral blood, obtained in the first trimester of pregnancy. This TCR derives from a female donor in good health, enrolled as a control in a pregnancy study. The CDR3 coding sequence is TGTGCCAGCAGCTTAGAAGGTTGGGAAGGTAGGGGACAGGACGGGGAAGGCTACACCTTC. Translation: CASSLEGWEGRGQDGEGYTF.